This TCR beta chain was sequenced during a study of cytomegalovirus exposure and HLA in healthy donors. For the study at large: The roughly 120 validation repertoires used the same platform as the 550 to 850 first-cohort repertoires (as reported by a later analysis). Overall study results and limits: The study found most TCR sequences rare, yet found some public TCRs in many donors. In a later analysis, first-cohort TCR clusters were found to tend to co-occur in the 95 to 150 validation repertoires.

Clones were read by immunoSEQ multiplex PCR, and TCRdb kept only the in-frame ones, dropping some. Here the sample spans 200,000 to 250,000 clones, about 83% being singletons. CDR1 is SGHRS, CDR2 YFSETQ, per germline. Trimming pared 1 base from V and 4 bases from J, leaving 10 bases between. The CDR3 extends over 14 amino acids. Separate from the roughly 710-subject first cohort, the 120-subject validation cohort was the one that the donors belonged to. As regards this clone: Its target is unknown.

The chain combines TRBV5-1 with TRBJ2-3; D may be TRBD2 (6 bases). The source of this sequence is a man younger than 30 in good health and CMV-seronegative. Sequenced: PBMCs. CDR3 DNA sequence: TGCGCCAGCAGCTTGACGGGAGCCGCAGATACGCAGTATTTT. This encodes CASSLTGAADTQYF.